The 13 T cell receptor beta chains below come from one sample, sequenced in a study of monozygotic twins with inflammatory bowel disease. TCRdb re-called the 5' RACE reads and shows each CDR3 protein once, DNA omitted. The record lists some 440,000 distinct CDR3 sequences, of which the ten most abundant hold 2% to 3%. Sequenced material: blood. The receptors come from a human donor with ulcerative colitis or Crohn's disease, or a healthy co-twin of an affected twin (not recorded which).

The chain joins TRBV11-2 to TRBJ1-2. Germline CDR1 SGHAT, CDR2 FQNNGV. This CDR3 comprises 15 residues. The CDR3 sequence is CASSLPLRSPYGYTF.

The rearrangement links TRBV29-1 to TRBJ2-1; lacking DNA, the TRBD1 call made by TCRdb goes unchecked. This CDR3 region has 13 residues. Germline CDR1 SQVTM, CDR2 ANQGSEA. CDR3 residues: CSASTPAGNEQFF.

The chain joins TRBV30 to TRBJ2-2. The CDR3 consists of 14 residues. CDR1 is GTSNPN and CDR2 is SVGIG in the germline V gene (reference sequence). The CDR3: CAWSVRSRSGELFF.

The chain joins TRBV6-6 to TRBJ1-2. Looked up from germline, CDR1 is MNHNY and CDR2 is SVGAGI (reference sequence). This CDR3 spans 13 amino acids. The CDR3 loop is CASILDSNYGYTF.

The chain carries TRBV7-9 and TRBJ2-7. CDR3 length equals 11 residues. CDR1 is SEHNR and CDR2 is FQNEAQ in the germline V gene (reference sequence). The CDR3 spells CASSLGTGQYF.

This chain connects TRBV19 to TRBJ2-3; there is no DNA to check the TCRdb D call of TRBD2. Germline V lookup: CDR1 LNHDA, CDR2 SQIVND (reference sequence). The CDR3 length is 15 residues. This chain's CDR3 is CASGWGGSETDTQYF.

The CDR3 loop is CASSPAGPNTEAFF. This chain connects TRBV18 to TRBJ1-1. The germline CDR1 and CDR2 sequences are KGHSH and LQKENI. This CDR3 contains 14 residues.

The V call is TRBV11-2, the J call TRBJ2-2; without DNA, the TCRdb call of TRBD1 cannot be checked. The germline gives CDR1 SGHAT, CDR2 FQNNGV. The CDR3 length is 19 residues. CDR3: CASSLDGFATHLRDGELFF.

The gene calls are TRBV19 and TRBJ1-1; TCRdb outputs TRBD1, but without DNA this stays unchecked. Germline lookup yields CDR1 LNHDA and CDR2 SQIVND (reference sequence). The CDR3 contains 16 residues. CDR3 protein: CASTDLGRGMNTEAFF.

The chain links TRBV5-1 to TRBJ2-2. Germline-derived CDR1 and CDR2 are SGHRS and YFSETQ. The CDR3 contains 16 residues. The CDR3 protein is CASSIGQGANTGELFF.

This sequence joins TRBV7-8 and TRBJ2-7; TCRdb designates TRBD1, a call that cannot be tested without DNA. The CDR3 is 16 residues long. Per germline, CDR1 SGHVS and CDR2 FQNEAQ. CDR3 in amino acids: CASSSGQTAYPYEQYF.

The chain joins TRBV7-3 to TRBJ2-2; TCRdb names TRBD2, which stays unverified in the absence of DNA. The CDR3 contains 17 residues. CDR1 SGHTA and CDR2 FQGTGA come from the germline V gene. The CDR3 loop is CASSLKWTSVSSGELFF.

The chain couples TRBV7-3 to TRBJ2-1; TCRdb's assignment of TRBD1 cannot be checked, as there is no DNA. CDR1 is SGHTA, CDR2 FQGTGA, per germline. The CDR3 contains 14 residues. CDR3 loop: CASSPSTDYNEQFF.